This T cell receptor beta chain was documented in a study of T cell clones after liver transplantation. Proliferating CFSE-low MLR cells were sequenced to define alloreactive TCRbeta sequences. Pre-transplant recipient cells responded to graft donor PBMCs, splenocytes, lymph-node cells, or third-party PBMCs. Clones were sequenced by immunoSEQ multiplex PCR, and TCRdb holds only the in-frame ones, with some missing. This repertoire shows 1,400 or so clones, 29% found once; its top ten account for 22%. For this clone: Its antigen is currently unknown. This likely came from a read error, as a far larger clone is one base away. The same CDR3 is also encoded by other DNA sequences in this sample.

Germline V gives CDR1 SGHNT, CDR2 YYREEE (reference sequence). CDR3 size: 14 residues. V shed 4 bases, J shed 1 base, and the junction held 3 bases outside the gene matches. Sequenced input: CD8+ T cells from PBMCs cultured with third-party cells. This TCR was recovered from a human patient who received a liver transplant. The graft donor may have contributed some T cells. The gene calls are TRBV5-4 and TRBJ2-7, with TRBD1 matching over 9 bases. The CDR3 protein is CASSAGQGSYEQYF. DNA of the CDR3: TGTGCCAGCAGCGCGGGACAGGGTTCCTACGAGCAGTACTTC.